A selection of T cell receptor beta chains follows, all from one sample in a study of blood T cell repertoires in COVID-19. TCRdb's copy holds only in-frame clones and misses some; the assay was immunoSEQ multiplex PCR. In the table there are some 300,000 clones, 85% to 90% of which are singletons. Specimen: PBMCs or T cells enriched from blood (not recorded which). The receptor set was obtained from a woman between 50 and 59 years old who had been exposed to COVID-19. The CDR3 runs from the conserved cysteine through the conserved F or W. The D gene is left open where the match is weak. Clone size appears in some rows only: once, few, many, or a class for an expanded clone.

CDR3: CASSQLYIAGGMGDTQYF; DNA: TGTGCCAGCAGCCAGCTTTATATAGCGGGGGGCATGGGAGATACGCAGTATTTT; D: TRBD2; V: TRBV3-1/TRBV3-2; size: few; J: TRBJ2-3
CDR3: CATSDYGQSGELFF; DNA: TGTGCCACCAGTGACTACGGACAGTCCGGGGAGCTGTTTTTT; D: -; V: TRBV24-1; size: -; J: TRBJ2-2
CDR3: CAWSLIRGVFGNTIYF; DNA: TGTGCCTGGAGTCTTATTCGGGGGGTCTTCGGCAACACCATATATTTT; D: -; V: TRBV30; size: -; J: TRBJ1-3
CDR3: CASRERGNYGYTF; DNA: TGTGCCAGCAGGGAACGGGGGAACTATGGCTACACCTTC; D: -; V: TRBV27; size: -; J: TRBJ1-2
CDR3: CASSFGQGLHYEQYF; DNA: TGTGCCAGCAGCTTCGGACAGGGACTTCACTACGAGCAGTACTTC; D: TRBD1; V: TRBV7-9; size: -; J: TRBJ2-7
CDR3: CASSFSGGSTDTQYF; DNA: TGCGCCAGCAGCTTTAGCGGGGGTAGCACAGATACGCAGTATTTT; D: TRBD2; V: TRBV5-1; size: -; J: TRBJ2-3
CDR3: CAWSPLDRVNSPLHF; DNA: TGTGCCTGGAGTCCCCTAGACAGGGTCAATTCACCCCTCCACTTT; D: TRBD1; V: TRBV30; size: -; J: TRBJ1-6
CDR3: CASSQVLAPLQYF; DNA: TGTGCCAGCAGCCAAGTCCTAGCCCCCCTCCAGTACTTC; D: -; V: TRBV14; size: -; J: TRBJ2-5
CDR3: CASSPGQGSFGYTF; DNA: TGTGCCAGCAGCCCGGGACAGGGTTCGTTTGGCTACACCTTC; D: TRBD1; V: TRBV7-6; size: -; J: TRBJ1-2
CDR3: CASSYTGESSYNEQFF; DNA: TGCGCCAGCAGTTATACAGGCGAGAGCTCCTACAATGAGCAGTTCTTC; D: -; V: TRBV5-1; size: -; J: TRBJ2-1
CDR3: CASSLAQASYEQYF; DNA: TGTGCCAGCAGCTTAGCGCAGGCCTCCTACGAGCAGTACTTC; D: -; V: TRBV11-2; size: -; J: TRBJ2-7
CDR3: CASSPRVYSEKLFF; DNA: TGTGCCAGCAGCCCCAGGGTCTACAGTGAAAAACTGTTTTTT; D: -; V: TRBV2; size: -; J: TRBJ1-4
CDR3: CASSSSGGTTYEQYF; DNA: TGTGCCAGCAGTTCTAGCGGGGGGACTACCTACGAGCAGTACTTC; D: TRBD2; V: TRBV28; size: -; J: TRBJ2-7
CDR3: CASTLRLEYLEGGRTDTQYF; DNA: TGTGCCAGCACCCTTAGGCTCGAATACCTCGAAGGGGGTAGGACAGATACGCAGTATTTT; D: -; V: TRBV27; size: -; J: TRBJ2-3